The 20 T cell receptor beta chains reported below all come from one sample, sequenced in a study of cytomegalovirus exposure and HLA in healthy donors. Only in-frame clones appear in the TCRdb table, and some are missing; sequencing was by immunoSEQ multiplex PCR. The table has some 190,000 clones, roughly 83% seen once. The specimen was PBMCs. Receptors were obtained from a woman in her late teens or twenties in good health and CMV-seronegative.

This chain links TRBV7-3 with TRBJ1-2; 11 positions match TRBD1. The CDR3 spans 14 residues. The germline gives CDR1 SGHTA, CDR2 FQGTGA. Trimming removed 5 bases from V and 7 bases from J; junction bases left unmatched: 6. DNA of the CDR3: TGTGCCAGCAGCCCCGGACAGGGGGCGGGTGGCTACACCTTC. This sequence encodes CASSPGQGAGGYTF.

This chain connects TRBV15 to TRBJ2-5; 7 positions match TRBD1. The germline CDR1 and CDR2 sequences are LNHNV and YYDKDF (reference sequence). This CDR3 is 20 amino acids long. Trimming removed 0 bases from V and 6 bases from J; junction bases left unmatched: 22. CDR3 residues: CATSRDLETGPRLGGKTQYF. The CDR3 DNA is TGTGCCACCAGCAGAGATCTAGAGACAGGGCCCCGCCTGGGTGGGAAGACCCAGTACTTC.

This clone was detected only once. The rearrangement joins TRBV12-5 to TRBJ1-1; D might be TRBD1 (5 bases). This CDR3 has 14 amino acids. Trimming cost V 0 bases and J 3 bases, with 8 bases left between them. Germline CDR1 is LGHNT and CDR2 is FRNRAP. Written as DNA, the CDR3 is TGTGCTAGTGGTTTGGTGGGGGGGGACACTGAAGCTTTCTTT. Protein product: CASGLVGGDTEAFF. Combining the CDR3 with reference TRBV12-5 and TRBJ1-1 gives the whole variable domain DARVTQTPRHKVTEMGQEVTMRCQPILGHNTVFWYRQTMMQGLELLAYFRNRAPLDDSGMPKDRFSAEMPDATLATLKIQPSEPRDSAVYFCASGLVGGDTEAFFGQGTRLTVV.

This rearrangement joins TRBV5-5 to TRBJ1-2, with D possibly matching TRBD1 (5 bases). Germline CDR1 and CDR2: SGHKS and YYEKEE (reference sequence). The CDR3 has 14 residues. Trimming took 3 bases from V and 8 from J, leaving 17 bases between them. The CDR3 region is CASSSWMGGGGYTF. CDR3 nucleotide sequence: TGTGCCAGCAGCTCCTGGATGGGCGGGGGAGGCTACACCTTC.

V gene TRBV2 combines with J gene TRBJ1-2, with 9 bases aligning to TRBD1. With V trimmed by 4 bases and J by 6 bases, 9 bases remained unmatched. The CDR3 runs 15 residues. Germline CDR1 is SNHLY and CDR2 is FYNNEI. The DNA of the CDR3 is TGTGCCAGCAGTGTGGGGACAGGGTCTCATGATGGCTACACCTTC. Its protein product is CASSVGTGSHDGYTF.

This chain joins TRBV28 and TRBJ1-3; D might be TRBD1 (6 bases). Trimming shortened V by 3 bases and J by 0 bases, and 6 bases separated the two germline ends. The CDR3 has 14 amino acids. The germline CDR1 and CDR2 sequences are MDHEN and SYDVKM. The CDR3 region is CASSFRGSGNTIYF. DNA for the CDR3: TGTGCCAGCAGTTTCAGGGGCTCTGGAAACACCATATATTTT. The full variable domain, rest sourced from reference TRBV28 and TRBJ1-3, is DVKVTQSSRYLVKRTGEKVFLECVQDMDHENMFWYRQDPGLGLRLIYFSYDVKMKEKGDIPEGYSVSREKKERFSLILESASTNQTSMYLCASSFRGSGNTIYFGEGSWLTVV.

The V call is TRBV11-2, the J call TRBJ2-7; D may be TRBD1 (6 bases). Per the germline V gene, CDR1 is SGHAT and CDR2 is FQNNGV. V was trimmed by 5 bases and J by 2 bases, leaving 16 bases between them. The CDR3 has 15 amino acids. This chain's CDR3 is CASSLLAQGAYEQYF. The CDR3 nucleotides are TGTGCCAGCAGCCTCCTCGCACAGGGTGCCTACGAGCAGTACTTC.

The chain has TRBV4-1 and TRBJ2-1; tentatively, D is TRBD2 (7 bases). This CDR3 contains 19 residues. Looked up from germline, CDR1 is MGHRA and CDR2 is YSYEKL. Trimming took off 0 bases at V and 8 bases at J, with 26 bases between the two ends. CDR3 sequence: CASSQEAWGGAEHLDEQFF. CDR3 nucleotides: TGCGCCAGCAGCCAAGAAGCGTGGGGGGGGGCTGAACATCTCGATGAGCAGTTCTTC.

This chain links TRBV30 with TRBJ2-1; 7 nucleotides agree with TRBD1. The ends lost 5 bases at V and 5 bases at J; junction bases unmatched: 6. The CDR3 is made up of 13 amino acids. Per the germline V gene, CDR1 is GTSNPN and CDR2 is SVGIG (reference sequence). The CDR3 nucleotides read TGTGCCTGGGACAGGGACCGAGACAATGAGCAGTTCTTC. Protein product: CAWDRDRDNEQFF.

The genes are TRBV4-1 and TRBJ2-7; TRBD1 might be the D (5 bases). Germline-derived CDR1 and CDR2 are MGHRA and YSYEKL. This CDR3 contains 15 residues. Trimming removed 0 bases at V and 0 bases at J, with 9 bases between. The CDR3 DNA follows: TGCGCCAGCAGCCAAGAGTTTGGGGCCTCCTACGAGCAGTACTTC. Residues: CASSQEFGASYEQYF.

The gene calls are TRBV25-1 and TRBJ1-2, with a weak D call TRBD1 (6 bases). This CDR3 has 13 residues. Germline loops: CDR1 MGHDK, CDR2 SYGVNS. V gave up 5 bases and J gave up 5 bases, with 12 bases separating them. The CDR3 sequence: CASSPGARYGYTF. CDR3 DNA sequence: TGTGCCAGCAGTCCAGGGGCTCGGTATGGCTACACCTTC.

This CDR3 reads CASSVGVLEGYTF. In DNA form, the CDR3 reads TGTGCCAGCAGCGTAGGAGTCCTCGAGGGCTACACCTTC. The chain is built from TRBV9 and TRBJ1-2, with D unclear. CDR1 and CDR2 from the germline V gene are SGDLS and YYNGEE. The V gene lost 0 bases and the J gene lost 8 bases, with 11 bases spanning the gap. CDR3 length: 13 amino acids.

This clone appeared once. The chain carries TRBV7-2 and TRBJ1-1; no clear D. Trimming pared 1 base from V and 1 base from J, leaving 10 bases between. The CDR3 runs 15 residues. Germline V gene data show CDR1 as SGHTA and CDR2 as FQGNSA. As DNA, the CDR3 is TGTGCCAGCAGCTTAGACCTACTACCGAACACTGAAGCTTTCTTT. Translating it yields CASSLDLLPNTEAFF.

This chain connects TRBV6-5 to TRBJ1-1; TRBD1 might be the D (6 bases). This CDR3 region has 14 residues. The germline V gene encodes CDR1 MNHEY and CDR2 SVGAGI. The V end lost 7 bases, the J end lost 7 bases, and 19 bases lay between the germline ends. This CDR3 reads CASTPGQRNHEAFF. For the CDR3, the DNA is TGTGCCAGCACCCCCGGACAGCGAAATCATGAAGCTTTCTTT.

This clone was counted between two and nine times. The chain combines TRBV30 with TRBJ2-7, with a tentative D call TRBD2 (5 bases). Germline V lookup: CDR1 GTSNPN, CDR2 SVGIG (reference sequence). V was cut by 5 bases and J by 1 base, with 6 bases left in between. The CDR3 spans 11 residues. CDR3 in DNA: TGTGCCTGGGGGAGTTCCTACGAGCAGTACTTC. Translating gives CAWGSSYEQYF.

This sequence joins TRBV5-4 and TRBJ1-6; 9 nucleotides match TRBD1. The CDR3 is 16 residues long. The V gene's germline CDR1 is SGHNT and CDR2 YYREEE (reference sequence). Losses at the gene ends were 5 bases for V and 2 bases for J; bases not matched to a gene: 5. The DNA of the CDR3 is TGTGCCAGCAGGGAGGACAGGGGACCCTATAATTCACCCCTCCACTTT. Amino acid sequence: CASREDRGPYNSPLHF.

The chain employs TRBV10-2 and TRBJ2-5; TRBD1 agrees at 7 bases. Germline-derived CDR1 and CDR2 are WSHSY and SAAADI. CDR3 length: 14 amino acids. The junction had 4 bases not matched to a gene; V was cut back by 5 bases and J by 1 base. The CDR3 DNA reads TGCGCCAGCAGTTCGACAGGGATCCAAGAGACCCAGTACTTC. Translating it yields CASSSTGIQETQYF.

The J gene is TRBJ1-1, the V gene TRBV5-6; D call uncertain. CDR1 is SGHDT and CDR2 is YYEEEE in the germline V gene. With 2 bases removed from V and 3 bases from J, the gap between germline ends came to 5 bases. This CDR3 spans 12 amino acids. CDR3 in DNA: TGTGCCAGCAGCTTCTCGGACACTGAAGCTTTCTTT. Its protein is CASSFSDTEAFF. Together with reference TRBV5-6 and TRBJ1-1, the CDR3 gives the full variable domain: DAGVTQSPTHLIKTRGQQVTLRCSPKSGHDTVSWYQQALGQGPQFIFQYYEEEERQRGNFPDRFSGHQFPNYSSELNVNALLLGDSALYLCASSFSDTEAFFGQGTRLTVV.

The CDR3 here is CASSPMAPTGELFF. The CDR3 DNA is TGTGCCAGCTCACCAATGGCCCCCACCGGGGAGCTGTTTTTT. The gene calls are TRBV18 and TRBJ2-2; D ambiguous. CDR3 size: 14 residues. V lost 2 bases and J 4 bases, leaving 8 bases between the germline ends. Germline values: CDR1 KGHSH, CDR2 LQKENI.

This clone has more than one count but fewer than ten. DNA of the CDR3: TGCGCCAGCGGAGAAAGTACAGGGGGCACCGGGGAGCTGTTTTTT. Its protein product is CASGESTGGTGELFF. The genes are TRBV5-1 and TRBJ2-2; TRBD1 matches 8 bases. The V gene's germline CDR1 is SGHRS and CDR2 YFSETQ. The CDR3 loop spans 15 amino acids. Unmatched junction bases numbered 9, after V lost 7 bases and J lost 4 bases.